This is a list of T cell receptor beta chains from one sample in a study of T cell responses to AZD1222 COVID-19 vaccine. Produced via immunoSEQ multiplex PCR; TCRdb's table is partial and in-frame only. The table has around 170,000 clones, around 90% seen once. The sample here was peripheral blood, taken on day 0 of AZD1222 vaccination. The receptors stem from an adult in good health. Each CDR3 is given without its conserved first and last residue. The size entry is marked missing in some rows and otherwise reads once, few, many or a size class.

j_gene,v_gene,abundance,CDR3aa
TRBJ1-1,TRBV27,-,ASSFGAGTEAF
TRBJ2-7,TRBV5-6,-,ASSLRGQGFPEQY
TRBJ1-2,TRBV13,-,ASRNPTGNYGYT
TRBJ1-2,TRBV5-1,-,ASSYRTGGLDYGYT
TRBJ1-3,TRBV14,few,ASSRSGNTIY
TRBJ2-3,TRBV6-2/TRBV6-3,-,ASIPQGTDTQY
TRBJ1-5,TRBV10-3,-,ATGQGNQPQH
TRBJ2-2,TRBV7-2,-,ASSPNPAGQTGELF
TRBJ2-7,TRBV12-3/TRBV12-4,-,ASSLGYEQY
TRBJ2-7,TRBV28,-,ASSFTNPGTGGLAGIYEQY
TRBJ2-7,TRBV20-1,-,SAGTDYEQY
TRBJ1-2,TRBV23-1,-,ASSLRTSIYYGYT
TRBJ2-5,TRBV3-1/TRBV3-2,once,ASSQEMVGEETQY
TRBJ2-5,TRBV3-1/TRBV3-2,-,ASSQRPGLEGETQY
TRBJ1-2,TRBV11-2,-,ASSPGQTYGYT
TRBJ1-2,TRBV5-4,-,ASSLKATGDYGYT
TRBJ2-7,TRBV12-3/TRBV12-4,-,ASGTSGIYEQY
TRBJ1-5,TRBV5-4,once,ASSRKAWTGAFFQPQH
TRBJ1-1,TRBV9,few,ASSVTPGTEAF
TRBJ1-3,TRBV7-9,-,ASSLKMGDSGNTIY
TRBJ1-6,TRBV11-2,-,ASSLNHPPGSSYNSPLH
TRBJ2-5,TRBV14,-,ASSSFGRGQETQY
TRBJ1-1,TRBV5-1,-,ASSLWGNRGTEAF
TRBJ2-7,TRBV23-1,-,ASSQTGPAYEQY
TRBJ2-1,TRBV19,few,ASSMVAPGYNEQF
TRBJ1-6,TRBV27,-,ASSGGGKSNSPLH
TRBJ2-7,TRBV3-1/TRBV3-2,-,ASSQDRGAREQQY
TRBJ2-6,TRBV11-2,-,ASSLGPGGANVLT